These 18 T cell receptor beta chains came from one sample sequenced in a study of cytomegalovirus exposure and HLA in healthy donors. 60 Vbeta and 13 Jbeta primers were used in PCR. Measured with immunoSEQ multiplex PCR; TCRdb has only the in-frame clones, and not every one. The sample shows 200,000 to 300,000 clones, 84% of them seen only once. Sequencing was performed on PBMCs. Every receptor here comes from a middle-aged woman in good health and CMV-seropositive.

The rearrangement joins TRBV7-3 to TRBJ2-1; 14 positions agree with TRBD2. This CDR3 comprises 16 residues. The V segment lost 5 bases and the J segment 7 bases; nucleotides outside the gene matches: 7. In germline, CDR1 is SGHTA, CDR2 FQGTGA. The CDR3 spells CASSPLGLAGENEQFF. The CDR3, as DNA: TGTGCCAGCAGCCCCCTGGGACTAGCGGGAGAGAATGAGCAGTTCTTC.

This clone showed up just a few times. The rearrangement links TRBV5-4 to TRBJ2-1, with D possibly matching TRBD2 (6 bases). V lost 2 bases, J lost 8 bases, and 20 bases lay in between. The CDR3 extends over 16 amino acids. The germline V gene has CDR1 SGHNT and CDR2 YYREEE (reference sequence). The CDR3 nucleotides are TGTGCCAGCAGCTTTGGCCCCCACGGGAGAGAGGATGAGCAGTTCTTC. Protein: CASSFGPHGREDEQFF. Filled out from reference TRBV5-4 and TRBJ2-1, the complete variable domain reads ETGVTQSPTHLIKTRGQQVTLRCSSQSGHNTVSWYQQALGQGPQFIFQYYREEENGRGNFPPRFSGLQFPNYSSELNVNALELDDSALYLCASSFGPHGREDEQFFGPGTRLTVL.

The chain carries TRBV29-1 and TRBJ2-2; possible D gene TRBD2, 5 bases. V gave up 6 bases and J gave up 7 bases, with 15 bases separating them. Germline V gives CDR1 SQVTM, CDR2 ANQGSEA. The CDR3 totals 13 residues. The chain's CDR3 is CSVGVGGGGELFF. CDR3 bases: TGCAGCGTCGGGGTGGGCGGTGGCGGGGAGCTGTTTTTT.

CDR3 nucleotide sequence: TGCGCCAGCAGCTTGGAGGCGGTCCAAGAGACCCAGTACTTC. Translated, it gives CASSLEAVQETQYF. The chain employs TRBV5-1 and TRBJ2-5; D not certain. The germline V gene has CDR1 SGHRS and CDR2 YFSETQ. CDR3 size: 14 residues. Trimming removed 0 bases from V and 1 base from J, with 7 bases in between.

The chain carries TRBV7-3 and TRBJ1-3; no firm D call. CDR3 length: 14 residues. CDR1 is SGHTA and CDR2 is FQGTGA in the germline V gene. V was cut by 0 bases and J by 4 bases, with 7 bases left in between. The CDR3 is CASSLTGSGNTIYF. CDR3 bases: TGTGCCAGCAGCTTAACCGGGTCCGGAAACACCATATATTTT.

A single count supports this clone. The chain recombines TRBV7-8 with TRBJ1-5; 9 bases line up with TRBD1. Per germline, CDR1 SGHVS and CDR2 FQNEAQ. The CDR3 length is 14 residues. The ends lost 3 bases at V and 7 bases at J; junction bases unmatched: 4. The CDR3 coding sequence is TGTGCCAGCAGCTTGAGGGACAGGGACCAGCCCCAGCATTTT. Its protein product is CASSLRDRDQPQHF. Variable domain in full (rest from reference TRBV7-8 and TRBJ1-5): GAGVSQSPRYKVAKRGQDVALRCDPISGHVSLFWYQQALGQGPEFLTYFQNEAQLDKSGLPSDRFFAERPEGSVSTLKIQRTQQEDSAVYLCASSLRDRDQPQHFGDGTRLSIL.

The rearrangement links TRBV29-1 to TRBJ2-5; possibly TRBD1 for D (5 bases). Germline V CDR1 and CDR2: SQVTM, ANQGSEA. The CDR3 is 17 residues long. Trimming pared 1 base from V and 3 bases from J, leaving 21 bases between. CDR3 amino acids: CSVEGAQGFGLEETQYF. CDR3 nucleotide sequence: TGCAGCGTTGAAGGCGCCCAGGGTTTCGGGCTGGAAGAGACCCAGTACTTC.

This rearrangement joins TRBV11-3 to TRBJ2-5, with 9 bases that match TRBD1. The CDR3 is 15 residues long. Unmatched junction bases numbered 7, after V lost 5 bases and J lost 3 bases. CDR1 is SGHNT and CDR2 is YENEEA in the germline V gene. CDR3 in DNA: TGTGCCAGCAGCCAGGGGGACAGGGTTGAAGAGACCCAGTACTTC. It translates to CASSQGDRVEETQYF.

The CDR3 reads CASSSQLSGRNEKLFF. The CDR3 DNA follows: TGTGCCAGCAGTTCCCAGCTGTCAGGGAGGAATGAAAAACTGTTTTTT. This sequence joins TRBV6-6 and TRBJ1-4; TRBD1 is a possible D gene (5 bases). This CDR3 comprises 16 residues. Germline V gene lookup returns CDR1 MNHNY and CDR2 SVGAGI (reference sequence). With 4 bases removed from V and 5 bases from J, the gap between germline ends came to 17 bases.

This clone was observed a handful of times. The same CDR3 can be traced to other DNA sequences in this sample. For the CDR3, the DNA is TGTGCCAGCAGTTTGGACAGGGACTATGGCTACACCTTC. Translated: CASSLDRDYGYTF. J is TRBJ1-2 and V is TRBV28; the match to TRBD1 covers 8 bases. V shed 3 bases and J 3 bases; nucleotides not matched to a gene: 0. Germline V gives CDR1 MDHEN, CDR2 SYDVKM. The CDR3 has 13 residues.

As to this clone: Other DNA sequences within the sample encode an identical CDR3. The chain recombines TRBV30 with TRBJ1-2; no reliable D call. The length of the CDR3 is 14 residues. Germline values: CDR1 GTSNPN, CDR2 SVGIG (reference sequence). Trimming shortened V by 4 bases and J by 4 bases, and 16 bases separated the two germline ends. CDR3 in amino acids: CAWTVESVRYGYTF. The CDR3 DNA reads TGTGCCTGGACTGTAGAGTCTGTTCGCTATGGCTACACCTTC.

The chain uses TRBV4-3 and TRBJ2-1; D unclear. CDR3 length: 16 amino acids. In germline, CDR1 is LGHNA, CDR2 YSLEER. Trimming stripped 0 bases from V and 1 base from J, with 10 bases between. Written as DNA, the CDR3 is TGCGCCAGCAGCCAAGATTTGGCGGAGTCCTACAATGAGCAGTTCTTC. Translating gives CASSQDLAESYNEQFF.

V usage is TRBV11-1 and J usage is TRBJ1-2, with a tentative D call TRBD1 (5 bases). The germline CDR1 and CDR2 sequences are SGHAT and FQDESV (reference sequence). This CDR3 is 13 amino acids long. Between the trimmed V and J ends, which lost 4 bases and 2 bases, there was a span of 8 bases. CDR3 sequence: CASSSGYNYGYTF. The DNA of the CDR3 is TGTGCCAGCAGCTCAGGGTACAACTATGGCTACACCTTC.

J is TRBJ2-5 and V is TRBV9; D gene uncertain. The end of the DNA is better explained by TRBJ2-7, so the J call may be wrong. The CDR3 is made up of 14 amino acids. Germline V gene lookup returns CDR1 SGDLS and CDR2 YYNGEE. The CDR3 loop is CASSLSDADYEQYF. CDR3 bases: TGTGCCAGCAGCCTCTCGGACGCTGACTACGAGCAGTACTTC.

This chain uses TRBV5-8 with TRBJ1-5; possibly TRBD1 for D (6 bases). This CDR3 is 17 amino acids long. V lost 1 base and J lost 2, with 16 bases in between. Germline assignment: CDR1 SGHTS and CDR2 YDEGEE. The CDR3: CASSLYMGAVGNQPQHF. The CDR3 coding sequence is TGTGCCAGCAGCTTGTATATGGGGGCCGTCGGCAATCAGCCCCAGCATTTT.

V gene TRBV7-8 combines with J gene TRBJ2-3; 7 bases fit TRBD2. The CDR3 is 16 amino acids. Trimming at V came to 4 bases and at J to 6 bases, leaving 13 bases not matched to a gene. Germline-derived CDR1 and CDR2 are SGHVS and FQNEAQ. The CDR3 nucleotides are TGTGCCAGCAGCTCCCGCCGGGCGGGAGTGGGGGATACGCAGTATTTT. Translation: CASSSRRAGVGDTQYF.

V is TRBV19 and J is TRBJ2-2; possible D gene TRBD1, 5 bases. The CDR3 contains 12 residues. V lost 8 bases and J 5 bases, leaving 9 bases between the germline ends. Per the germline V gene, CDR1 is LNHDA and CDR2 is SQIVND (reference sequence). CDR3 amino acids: CASQGTTGELFF. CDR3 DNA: TGTGCCAGTCAGGGTACGACCGGGGAGCTGTTTTTT.

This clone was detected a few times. CDR3 DNA sequence: TGTGCCAGCAGCCCACATGGGACTAGCGGGAGGGTAGCAGATACGCAGTATTTT. This translates into CASSPHGTSGRVADTQYF. This chain links TRBV9 with TRBJ2-3, with 16 bases identical to TRBD2. Germline values: CDR1 SGDLS, CDR2 YYNGEE. The trim removed 4 bases at V and 4 bases at J, leaving 9 bases unmatched. This CDR3 comprises 18 residues.